This is a list of T cell receptor beta chains from one sample in a study of tumor and adjacent non-tumor tissue in lung cancer. TCRdb ran MiXCR on the multiplex PCR reads and lists one entry per CDR3 protein. The data hold some 77,000 distinct CDR3 sequences, with about two thirds observed a single time. The sample was lung tumor tissue. These receptors were collected from a woman aged 65 to 85 with non-small cell lung cancer. Each CDR3 is given with its conserved first and last residue. A D gene is named only where the DNA matches it firmly. Not all rows give a size; the values are once, few, many and, for expanded clones, a class.

TRBJ2-7	many	NA	12	TRBV4-1	CASSPSGYEQYF	TGCGCCAGCAGCCCAAGTGGGTACGAGCAGTACTTC
TRBJ1-2	NA	NA	17	TRBV7-9	CASNPKPRRGGTYGYTF	TGTGCCAGCAACCCCAAGCCCAGGAGGGGGGGGACCTATGGCTACACCTTC
TRBJ1-1	NA	NA	15	TRBV28	CVSSLIGVGRAEAFF	TGTGTCAGCAGTTTGATTGGGGTCGGAAGGGCTGAAGCTTTCTTT
TRBJ2-1	NA	TRBD1	15	TRBV6-2/TRBV6-3	CTNRDPGQGYNEQFF	TGTACCAACAGAGATCCGGGACAGGGGTACAATGAGCAGTTCTTT
TRBJ1-2	many	TRBD1	15	TRBV6-2/TRBV6-3	CASSQPRTGNYGYTF	TGTGCCAGCAGTCAACCAAGGACAGGAAACTATGGCTACACCTTC
TRBJ2-1	NA	TRBD2	17	TRBV5-6	CASSLEWLGGRAKEQFF	TGTGCCAGCAGCTTGGAGTGGTTGGGCGGGAGGGCAAAAGAGCAGTTCTTC
TRBJ2-3	NA	NA	15	TRBV5-1	CASSLAPPNGVTQYF	TGCGCCAGCAGTTTGGCGCCTCCCAATGGAGTTACGCAGTATTTT
TRBJ2-1	many	NA	15	TRBV5-4	CASSLDRESYNEQFF	TGTGCCAGCAGCTTGGACAGGGAATCCTACAATGAGCAGTTCTTC
TRBJ1-2	NA	NA	15	TRBV7-8	CASSLEGSNNYGYTF	TGTGCCAGCAGCTTAGAAGGATCGAATAATTATGGCTACACCTTC
TRBJ2-7	NA	NA	12	TRBV29-1	CSVRGGDYEQYF	TGCAGCGTGAGAGGAGGGGACTACGAGCAGTACTTC
TRBJ2-1	NA	NA	14	TRBV11-2	CASSFWSSYIEQFF	TGTGCCAGTAGCTTTTGGAGCTCCTACATTGAGCAGTTCTTC
TRBJ2-7	NA	NA	15	TRBV5-1	CARSLGPGGGYEQYF	TGCGCCAGAAGCTTGGGTCCAGGGGGAGGCTACGAGCAGTACTTC
TRBJ2-1	NA	NA	16	TRBV6-5	CASNPRGVRAYNWQFF	TGTGCCAGCAACCCACGTGGGGTTCGGGCCTACAATTGGCAGTTCTTC
TRBJ2-2	NA	NA	14	TRBV6-5	CASGYLMGTGELFF	TGTGCCAGCGGTTATCTCATGGGTACCGGGGAGCTGTTTTTT